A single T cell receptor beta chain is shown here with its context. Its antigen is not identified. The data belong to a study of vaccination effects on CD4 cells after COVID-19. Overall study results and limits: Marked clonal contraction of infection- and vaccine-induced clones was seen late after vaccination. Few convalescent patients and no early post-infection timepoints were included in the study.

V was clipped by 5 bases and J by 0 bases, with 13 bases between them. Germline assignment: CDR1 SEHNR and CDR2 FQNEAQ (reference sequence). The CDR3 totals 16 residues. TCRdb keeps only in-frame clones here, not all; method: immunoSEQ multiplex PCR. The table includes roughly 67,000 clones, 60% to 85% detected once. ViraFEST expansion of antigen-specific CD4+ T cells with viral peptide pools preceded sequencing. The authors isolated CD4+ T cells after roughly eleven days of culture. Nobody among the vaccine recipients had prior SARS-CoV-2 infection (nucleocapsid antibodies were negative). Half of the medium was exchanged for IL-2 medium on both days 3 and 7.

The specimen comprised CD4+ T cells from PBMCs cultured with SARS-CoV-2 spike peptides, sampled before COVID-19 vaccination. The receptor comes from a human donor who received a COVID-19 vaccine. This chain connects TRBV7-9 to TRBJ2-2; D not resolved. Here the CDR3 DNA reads TGTGCCAGCAGCCCAGGCCGGGCAACGAACACCGGGGAGCTGTTTTTT. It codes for CASSPGRATNTGELFF.